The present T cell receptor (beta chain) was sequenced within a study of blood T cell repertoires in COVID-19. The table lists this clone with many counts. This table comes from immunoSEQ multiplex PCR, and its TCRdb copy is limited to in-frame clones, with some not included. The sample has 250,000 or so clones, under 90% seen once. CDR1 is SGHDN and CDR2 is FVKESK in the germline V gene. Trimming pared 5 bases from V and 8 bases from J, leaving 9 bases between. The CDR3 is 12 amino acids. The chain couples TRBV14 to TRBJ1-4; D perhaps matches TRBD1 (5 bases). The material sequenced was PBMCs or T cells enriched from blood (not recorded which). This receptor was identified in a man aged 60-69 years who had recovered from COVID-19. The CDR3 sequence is CASSAKGEKLFF. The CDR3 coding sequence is TGTGCCAGCAGCGCCAAGGGGGAAAAACTGTTTTTT.